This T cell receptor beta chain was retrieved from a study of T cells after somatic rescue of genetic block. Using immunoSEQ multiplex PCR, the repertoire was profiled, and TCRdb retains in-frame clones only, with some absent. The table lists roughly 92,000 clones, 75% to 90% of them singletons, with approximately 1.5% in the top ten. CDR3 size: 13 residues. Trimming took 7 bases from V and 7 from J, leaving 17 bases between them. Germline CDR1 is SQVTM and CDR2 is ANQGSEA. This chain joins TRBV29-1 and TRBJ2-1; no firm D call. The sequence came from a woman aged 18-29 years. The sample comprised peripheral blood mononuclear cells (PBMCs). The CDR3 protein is CSAEQIHSNEQFF. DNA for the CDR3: TGCAGCGCCGAACAGATCCACTCAAATGAGCAGTTCTTC.